The 12 T cell receptor beta chains below were found in one sample sequenced in a study of response to subunit inactivated influenza vaccine. TCRdb reprocessed the RT-PCR reads with MiXCR, giving one entry per CDR3 protein. The sample contains 500,000 to 600,000 distinct CDR3 sequences, around 15% of which appear only once. The source was PBMCs from blood, collected about 13 days after vaccination. The source is a man aged 50 or older who received an inactivated influenza vaccine.

This clonotype occurred a few times. This chain uses TRBV6-2 or TRBV6-3 with TRBJ2-7; 7 bases fit TRBD1. Germline assignment: CDR1 MNHEY and CDR2 SVGEGT. The V and J ends lost 2 bases and 0 bases, in that order; junction bases with no gene match: 7. The CDR3 is 16 residues long. DNA for the CDR3: TGTGCCAGCAGTTACCCCACCGGGACAGCCTCCTACGAGCAGTACTTC. It codes for CASSYPTGTASYEQYF.

In DNA, the CDR3 is TGCAGTGCTAGTGGGGGGGTGCACAATCAGCCCCAGCATTTT. Its protein product is CSASGGVHNQPQHF. This chain joins TRBV20-1 and TRBJ1-5; TRBD1 might be the D (5 bases). The CDR3 has 14 amino acids. CDR1 and CDR2 from the germline V gene are DFQATT and SNEGSKA (reference sequence). Trimming cost V 3 bases and J 3 bases, with 12 bases left between them.

Ten or more counts support this clonotype. V usage is TRBV27 and J usage is TRBJ1-1; no definite D call. V shed 8 bases and J shed 7 bases, with 20 bases lying between them. CDR1 is MNHEY, CDR2 SMNVEV, per germline (reference sequence). The CDR3 extends over 14 amino acids. The CDR3 nucleotides read TGTGCCAGCGCTAAACAACGGCAGCCTGGTGAAGCTTTCTTT. As protein: CASAKQRQPGEAFF.

The rearrangement links TRBV21-1 to TRBJ2-7; the table's D call of TRBD1 was not tested on the DNA. TRBV21-1 is annotated as a pseudogene. The CDR3 is made up of 14 amino acids. The CDR3: CASPPAGGNYEQYF. CDR3 DNA: TGTGCCAGCCCGCCTGCCGGGGGGAACTACGAGCAGTACTTC.

J is TRBJ2-3 and V is TRBV4-3; D possibly corresponds to TRBD2 (5 bases). This CDR3 has 15 amino acids. V lost 1 base and J lost 4, with 12 bases in between. From germline, CDR1 is LGHNA and CDR2 YSLEER. Written as DNA, the CDR3 is TGCGCCAGCAGCCAAGTGGCTCGGGGATCAGATACGCAGTATTTT. The encoded protein is CASSQVARGSDTQYF.

A few counts support this clonotype. The V and J genes are TRBV20-1 and TRBJ2-1; a weak D match, TRBD2 (6 bases). Germline V gene sequence: CDR1 DFQATT, CDR2 SNEGSKA (reference sequence). CDR3 size: 16 residues. V lost 3 bases to trimming and J lost 3 bases, with 18 bases between them. The CDR3 loop reads CSARGVGAGNYNEQFF. CDR3 coding DNA: TGCAGTGCTAGGGGGGTTGGGGCGGGGAACTACAATGAGCAGTTCTTC.

This clonotype was seen a few times. CDR3 protein: CSARDPMGNTEAFF. Written as DNA, the CDR3 is TGCAGTGCTAGAGATCCCATGGGGAACACTGAAGCTTTCTTT. This rearrangement joins TRBV20-1 to TRBJ1-1; D unclear. This CDR3 is built from 14 residues. Germline V gene lookup returns CDR1 DFQATT and CDR2 SNEGSKA (reference sequence). V was trimmed by 0 bases and J by 1 base, leaving 9 bases between them.

The chain links TRBV6-5 to TRBJ2-7; TRBD2 matches at 9 bases. Germline trimming cut 2 bases from V and 5 bases from J; bases unmatched to any gene: 16. The CDR3 has 18 residues. From germline, CDR1 is MNHEY and CDR2 SVGAGI. In DNA, the CDR3 is TGTGCCAGCAGTTACCCTCACCATCCTGCGGGAGGGGCAAACGAGCAGTACTTC. Residues: CASSYPHHPAGGANEQYF.

This clonotype was detected only a few times. J is TRBJ2-7 and V is TRBV2, with D unresolved. The ends were cut back, 2 bases at V and 5 bases at J, with 4 bases in the middle. The germline V gene has CDR1 SNHLY and CDR2 FYNNEI. The CDR3 totals 11 residues. The CDR3 region is CASSETDEQYF. The CDR3 nucleotides are TGTGCCAGCAGTGAAACGGACGAGCAGTACTTC. Full variable domain (remainder filled in from reference TRBV2 and TRBJ2-7): EPEVTQTPSHQVTQMGQEVILRCVPISNHLYFYWYRQILGQKVEFLVSFYNNEISEKSEIFDDQFSVERPDGSNFTLKIRSTKLEDSAMYFCASSETDEQYFGPGTRLTVT.

This clonotype was detected a few times. CDR3 in amino acids: CASSGLAGGPTGELFF. DNA for the CDR3: TGTGCCAGCAGCGGACTAGCGGGGGGGCCGACCGGGGAGCTGTTTTTT. The chain combines TRBV6-2 or TRBV6-3 with TRBJ2-2; 15 nucleotides match TRBD2. V shed 6 bases, J shed 5 bases, and the junction held 4 bases outside the gene matches. Germline V lookup: CDR1 MNHEY, CDR2 SVGEGT. The CDR3 sequence is 16 residues long.

The chain has TRBV7-9 and TRBJ2-1; a weak D match, TRBD1 (5 bases). Germline CDR1 is SEHNR and CDR2 is FQNEAQ (reference sequence). This CDR3 is built from 14 residues. Between the trimmed V and J ends, which lost 4 bases and 2 bases, there was a span of 9 bases. The CDR3: CASSSRVTYNEQFF. Written as DNA, the CDR3 is TGTGCCAGCAGCTCCAGGGTTACCTACAATGAGCAGTTCTTC.

The rearrangement uses TRBV7-9 and TRBJ1-1, with D uncertain. The germline V gene encodes CDR1 SEHNR and CDR2 FQNEAQ (reference sequence). Trimming left V 5 bases short and J 4 bases short, with 8 bases between. The CDR3 extends over 12 amino acids. The CDR3: CASSQRSTEAFF. CDR3 nucleotide sequence: TGTGCCAGCAGCCAGAGGAGCACTGAAGCTTTCTTT.